This T cell receptor (beta chain) was obtained from a study of CD8 T cells in ankylosing spondylitis. Study-wide results and caveats: Disease-associated clones were reportedly significantly overrepresented in matched ankylosing spondylitis synovial fluid. A CD8+ phenotype characterized the disease-linked clones, which were relatively rare in peripheral blood. For ankylosing spondylitis blood, a TCR beta motif of about 8 highly homologous variants appeared characteristic.

This CDR3 region has 15 residues. Trimming took off 6 bases at V and 1 base at J, with 14 bases between the two ends. Germline CDR1 reads SGHKS; CDR2 reads YYEKEE (reference sequence). Comment on this clonotype: The antigen remains undetermined.

For TCR beta, libraries came from quantitative 5'-RACE with molecular barcodes. TCRdb reprocessed the 5' RACE reads with MiXCR, giving one entry per CDR3 protein. The table includes around 490,000 distinct CDR3 sequences, under 5.5% detected once. The rearrangement joins TRBV5-5 to TRBJ2-1; maybe TRBD1 (5 bases). Specimen: blood, either unsorted or a sorted T cell fraction (not recorded which). The clonotype originates from a male donor with ankylosing spondylitis. CDR3 DNA: TGTGCCAGCACCCTACAGGTCTCTTCCTACAATGAGCAGTTCTTC. Translated, it gives CASTLQVSSYNEQFF.